Listed here is a single T cell receptor (beta chain). The sample is drawn from a study of blood T cell repertoires in COVID-19. The protocol was immunoSEQ multiplex PCR, while the TCRdb copy is restricted to in-frame clones and leaves out a portion. Among 88,000 or so clones listed, approximately 80% were seen once. Input material: peripheral blood. The TCR sequence derives from a human donor in a cohort sampled during active COVID-19.

The CDR3 protein is CASSPRGRGTGELFF. CDR3 nucleotides: TGTGCCAGCAGCCCCCGAGGGAGAGGGACCGGGGAGCTGTTTTTT. The gene calls are TRBV27 and TRBJ2-2; tentative D call: TRBD2 (5 bases). Germline V CDR1 and CDR2: MNHEY, SMNVEV (reference sequence). With 6 bases removed from V and 5 bases from J, the gap between germline ends came to 16 bases. CDR3 length equals 15 residues.